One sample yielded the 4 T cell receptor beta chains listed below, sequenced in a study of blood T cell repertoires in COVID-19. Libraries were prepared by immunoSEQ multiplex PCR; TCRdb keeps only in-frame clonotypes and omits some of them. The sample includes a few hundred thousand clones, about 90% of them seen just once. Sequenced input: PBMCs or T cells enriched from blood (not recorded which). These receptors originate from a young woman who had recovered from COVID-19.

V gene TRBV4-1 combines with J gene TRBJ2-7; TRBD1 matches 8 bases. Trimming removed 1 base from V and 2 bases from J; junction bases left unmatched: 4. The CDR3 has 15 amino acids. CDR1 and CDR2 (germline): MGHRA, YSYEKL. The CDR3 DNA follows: TGCGCCAGCAGCCAAGCAGGGACAGGAGCCTACGAGCAGTACTTC. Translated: CASSQAGTGAYEQYF.

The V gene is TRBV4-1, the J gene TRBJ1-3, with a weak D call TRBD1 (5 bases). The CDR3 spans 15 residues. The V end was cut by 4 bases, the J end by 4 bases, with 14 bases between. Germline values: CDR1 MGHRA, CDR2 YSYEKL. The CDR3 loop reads CASSRGQLAGNTIYF. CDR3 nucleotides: TGCGCCAGCAGCCGGGGCCAGCTTGCCGGAAACACCATATATTTT.

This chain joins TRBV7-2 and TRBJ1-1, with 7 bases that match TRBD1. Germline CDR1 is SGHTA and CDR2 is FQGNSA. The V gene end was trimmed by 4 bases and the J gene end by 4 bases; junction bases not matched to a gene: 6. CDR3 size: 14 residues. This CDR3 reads CASSSTGTATEAFF. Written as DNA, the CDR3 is TGTGCCAGCAGCTCGACCGGGACAGCCACTGAAGCTTTCTTT.

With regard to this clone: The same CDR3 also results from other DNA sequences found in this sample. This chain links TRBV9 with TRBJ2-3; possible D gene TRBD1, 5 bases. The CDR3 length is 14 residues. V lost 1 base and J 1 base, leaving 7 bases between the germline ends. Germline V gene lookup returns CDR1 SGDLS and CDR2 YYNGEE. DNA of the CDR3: TGTGCCAGCAGCGTAACAGGCCGCACAGATACGCAGTATTTT. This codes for CASSVTGRTDTQYF.